The source of this T cell receptor (beta chain) is a study of STAT5B mutations in CD4+ large granular lymphocyte leukemia. Only in-frame clones appear in the TCRdb table, and some are missing; sequencing was by immunoSEQ multiplex PCR. The sample contains roughly 600 clones, 68% of which appear only once. This CDR3 is 19 amino acids long. V shed 2 bases and J 6 bases; nucleotides not matched to a gene: 20. Germline-derived CDR1 and CDR2 are SEHNR and FQNEAQ (reference sequence). The source is a woman in her forties or fifties with CD4+ T-cell large granular lymphocyte leukemia. Input material: PBMCs. The chain recombines TRBV7-9 with TRBJ2-5, with TRBD2 identical over 8 bases. CDR3 nucleotide sequence: TGTGCCAGCAGCTTAATCTTTTTCCCGGGAGGGCCGGAGGGACAGACCCAGTACTTC. This sequence encodes CASSLIFFPGGPEGQTQYF.